These 14 T cell receptor beta chains came from one sample sequenced in a study of OX40 agonist ivuxolimab in advanced cancers. Here immunoSEQ multiplex PCR was the method, and the copy in TCRdb shows in-frame clones only, minus some. The sample yields 75,000 to 90,000 clones, around 85% seen once. The source was CD4+ or CD8+ T cells sorted from blood, collected in a trial of the OX40 agonist ivuxolimab. Every receptor here comes from an adult with an advanced solid tumor such as melanoma, head and neck, liver or kidney cancer.

This chain uses TRBV11-1 with TRBJ2-3; 8 nucleotides match TRBD2. Trimming removed 0 bases from V and 0 bases from J; junction bases left unmatched: 5. Germline V gives CDR1 SGHAT, CDR2 FQDESV (reference sequence). The CDR3 spans 17 residues. The DNA of the CDR3 is TGTGCCAGCAGCTTAGCCAGGACTAGCCGCAGCACAGATACGCAGTATTTT. This gives the protein CASSLARTSRSTDTQYF.

A few counts support this clone. The chain has TRBV23-1 and TRBJ1-2; 8 bases fit TRBD1. TRBV23-1 is filed as an ORF, its function uncertain. The CDR3 is 14 amino acids. V trimming: 9 bases; J trimming: 7 bases; junction bases outside the gene matches: 13. In nucleotides, the CDR3 is TGCGCCAGAACGAGCCGGACAGGGACGAGTGGCTACACCTTC. Encoded protein: CARTSRTGTSGYTF.

This chain connects TRBV19 to TRBJ1-6; no clear D gene. Deletions cut 9 bases from V and 7 bases from J, with 22 bases between. CDR3 size: 16 residues. Germline CDR1 is LNHDA and CDR2 is SQIVND (reference sequence). The CDR3 reads CASRSSRALKNSPLHF. DNA of the CDR3: TGTGCCAGCAGGTCCAGCCGGGCGCTAAAAAATTCACCCCTCCACTTT.

This clone appeared a single time. The V call is TRBV7-3, the J call TRBJ2-3; 10 bases map to TRBD2. V lost 3 bases, J lost 4 bases, and 4 bases stayed unmatched. CDR3 length equals 15 residues. CDR1 is SGHTA and CDR2 is FQGTGA in the germline V gene. The CDR3 nucleotides read TGTGCCAGCAGCTTCAGCGGGGGGGCTGCAGATACGCAGTATTTT. Translation: CASSFSGGAADTQYF.

The chain is built from TRBV7-2 and TRBJ1-5; D not certain. Between the trimmed V and J ends, which lost 4 bases and 9 bases, there was a span of 10 bases. Germline V CDR1 and CDR2: SGHTA, FQGNSA. There are 12 residues in the CDR3. CDR3 residues: CASSSSLGPQHF. CDR3 nucleotide sequence: TGTGCCAGCAGCTCAAGTTTAGGGCCCCAGCATTTT.

For this clone: At the DNA level, this CDR3 is encoded by other sequences in the same sample as well. The chain links TRBV4-1 to TRBJ1-4; TRBD1 matches at 8 bases. Germline V gene lookup returns CDR1 MGHRA and CDR2 YSYEKL. The CDR3 spans 15 residues. The ends lost 3 bases at V and 1 base at J; junction bases unmatched: 1. The CDR3 loop reads CASSQDRVTNEKLFF. DNA for the CDR3: TGCGCCAGCAGCCAGGACAGGGTAACTAATGAAAAACTGTTTTTT.

V usage is TRBV4-1 and J usage is TRBJ2-3; D might be TRBD1 or TRBD2, each matching 5 bases. The V gene lost 0 bases and the J gene lost 6 bases, with 16 bases spanning the gap. This CDR3 comprises 16 residues. Germline values: CDR1 MGHRA, CDR2 YSYEKL. The CDR3 nucleotides read TGCGCCAGCAGCCAAGAAGGGCAGGGACGTAGGGATACGCAGTATTTT. This sequence encodes CASSQEGQGRRDTQYF.

The chain joins TRBV7-3 to TRBJ1-1; D uncertain. Trimming took off 1 base at V and 2 bases at J, with 5 bases between the two ends. The length of the CDR3 is 13 residues. The V gene's germline CDR1 is SGHTA and CDR2 FQGTGA. The CDR3 DNA follows: TGTGCCAGCAGCTTAAGACCTAACACTGAAGCTTTCTTT. It encodes CASSLRPNTEAFF.

V usage is TRBV2 and J usage is TRBJ2-6; D unresolved. Germline CDR1 reads SNHLY; CDR2 reads FYNNEI. V was cut by 7 bases and J by 0 bases, with 7 bases left in between. The CDR3 consists of 14 residues. The CDR3 reads CASTAFSGANVLTF. The CDR3 DNA reads TGTGCCAGCACCGCGTTCTCTGGGGCCAACGTCCTGACTTTC.

The rearrangement uses TRBV25-1 and TRBJ2-5; TRBD1 might be the D (5 bases). Between the trimmed V and J ends, which lost 2 bases and 4 bases, there was a span of 14 bases. Germline-derived CDR1 and CDR2 are MGHDK and SYGVNS. This CDR3 region has 15 residues. In DNA, the CDR3 is TGTGCCAGCAGTGAACCCCTCCCAGGGCGAGAGACCCAGTACTTC. Protein product: CASSEPLPGRETQYF.

This sequence joins TRBV10-3 and TRBJ2-2; 9 nucleotides align to TRBD1. CDR3 length equals 15 residues. V was clipped by 2 bases and J by 5 bases; unmatched bases: 3. The germline gives CDR1 ENHRY, CDR2 SYGVKD. The CDR3 bases are TGTGCCATCAGTGAGGGACAGGGGAAGACCGGGGAGCTGTTTTTT. This codes for CAISEGQGKTGELFF.

The CDR3 region is CASSARQGRDNEQFF. The CDR3 nucleotides read TGTGCCAGCAGCGCCAGACAGGGGAGGGACAATGAGCAGTTCTTC. This chain uses TRBV11-3 with TRBJ2-1, with a weak D call TRBD1 (8 bases). Trimming shortened V by 5 bases and J by 5 bases, and 16 bases separated the two germline ends. The CDR3 extends over 15 amino acids. Germline CDR1 and CDR2: SGHNT and YENEEA. Full variable domain (rest looked up from reference TRBV11-3 and TRBJ2-1): EAGVVQSPRYKIIEKKQPVAFWCNPISGHNTLYWYLQNLGQGPELLIRYENEEAVDDSQLPKDRFSAERLKGVDSTLKIQPAELGDSAVYLCASSARQGRDNEQFFGPGTRLTVL.

The CDR3 DNA is TGTGCCAGCAGTCCCGACATGGGTTACCAAGAGACCCAGTACTTC. The encoded protein is CASSPDMGYQETQYF. This chain links TRBV2 with TRBJ2-5; no clear D. Germline CDR1 is SNHLY and CDR2 is FYNNEI. Trimming stripped 5 bases from V and 0 bases from J, with 13 bases between. CDR3 size: 15 residues. Combining the CDR3 with reference TRBV2 and TRBJ2-5 gives the whole variable domain EPEVTQTPSHQVTQMGQEVILRCVPISNHLYFYWYRQILGQKVEFLVSFYNNEISEKSEIFDDQFSVERPDGSNFTLKIRSTKLEDSAMYFCASSPDMGYQETQYFGPGTRLLVL.

The chain has TRBV6-1 and TRBJ2-6; no definite D call. The CDR3 sequence is 15 residues long. Germline-derived CDR1 and CDR2 are MNHNS and SASEGT. V was shortened by 6 bases and J by 0 bases, with 9 bases between the two germline ends. CDR3 bases: TGTGCCAGCAGGCCCTCCTTCTCTGGGGCCAACGTCCTGACTTTC. It translates to CASRPSFSGANVLTF.